The count of the clone carrying this T cell receptor beta chain is one. Since a much larger clone is just one base distant, this may be a read error. Germline CDR1 reads SSHAT; CDR2 reads FNYEAQ (reference sequence). This CDR3 contains 15 residues. TCRdb reprocessed the 5' RACE reads via MiXCR and lists one record per CDR3 protein. The table shows about 67,000 distinct CDR3 sequences, with 15% to 20% occurring only once. These data come from a study of HIV-infected patients and healthy controls. The chain combines TRBV7-7 with TRBJ2-5, with 10 positions matching TRBD2. Sequencing used CD4+ T cells from blood. This clonotype originated in a human donor in good health. CDR3 protein: CVSGRGGDRGETQYF. The CDR3 nucleotides are TGTGTCAGCGGGAGGGGTGGGGATCGAGGAGAGACCCAGTACTTC.